This T cell receptor beta chain was recorded in a study of blood T cells in healthy people across ages. Study as a whole: With template switching, about one barcoded beta molecule was captured per two T cells.

A few counts support this clonotype. The authors ran a second PCR of 7 to 11 cycles using a sample-barcoded 5' primer and a J-beta primer mix. Researchers report that a template-switch adaptor with 12 random nucleotides tagged each cDNA molecule. Via MiXCR, TCRdb re-called the 5' RACE reads, giving one row per CDR3 protein. The table records 700,000 to 850,000 distinct CDR3 sequences, about 34% of them present only once. The CDR3 runs 12 residues. Germline CDR1 is DFQATT and CDR2 is SNEGSKA (reference sequence). Trimming removed 3 bases at V and 2 bases at J, with 7 bases between. The genes are TRBV20-1 and TRBJ2-5, with a tentative D call TRBD2 (5 bases). This TCR came from a young man in good health. Sequencing input: blood. CDR3 DNA: TGCAGTGCTAGTCGGGGTCAAGAGACCCAGTACTTC. Translated: CSASRGQETQYF.